The 23 T cell receptor beta chains below come from one sample, sequenced in a study of radiotherapy plus CTLA-4 blockade in lung cancer. Measured with immunoSEQ multiplex PCR; TCRdb has only the in-frame clones, and not every one. The sample includes some 41,000 clones, about 70% of them seen just once. Sample: peripheral blood, taken from a patient treated with radiotherapy plus ipilimumab. The receptors were sampled from a human donor with non-small cell lung cancer who had a partial response to radiotherapy plus ipilimumab.

This chain connects TRBV27 to TRBJ2-7; no clear D. The CDR3 has 13 residues. Trimming stripped 4 bases from V and 4 bases from J, with 11 bases between. In germline, CDR1 is MNHEY, CDR2 SMNVEV (reference sequence). CDR3 nucleotide sequence: TGTGCCAGCAGTTACCAGGCCTCTTACGAGCAGTACTTC. The encoded protein is CASSYQASYEQYF.

The rearrangement joins TRBV15 to TRBJ2-3, with 11 bases that match TRBD1. Germline assignment: CDR1 LNHNV and CDR2 YYDKDF (reference sequence). The CDR3 spans 15 residues. Trimming cost V 1 base and J 8 bases; bases outside gene matches: 5. The CDR3 sequence: CATSRAGTGGSTQYF. The DNA for the CDR3 is TGTGCCACCAGCAGAGCCGGGACAGGGGGTTCTACGCAGTATTTT.

This clone was recorded a few times. Written as DNA, the CDR3 is TGTGCCAGCAGCTTAGAGTGGGGAGGCGAGCAGTTCTTC. Amino acids: CASSLEWGGEQFF. The chain links TRBV7-9 to TRBJ2-1; D is possibly TRBD2 (6 bases). Germline V gene data show CDR1 as SEHNR and CDR2 as FQNEAQ (reference sequence). V was trimmed by 1 base and J by 10 bases, leaving 11 bases between them. This CDR3 has 13 amino acids.

The chain combines TRBV15 with TRBJ2-1; 10 bases map to TRBD2. This CDR3 spans 15 amino acids. Germline lookup yields CDR1 LNHNV and CDR2 YYDKDF (reference sequence). Trimming at V came to 1 base and at J to 9 bases, leaving 6 bases not matched to a gene. Written as DNA, the CDR3 is TGTGCCACCAGCAGAGGGGCTAGCGGGGGAAGTGAGCAGTTCTTC. Its translation is CATSRGASGGSEQFF.

The genes are TRBV5-4 and TRBJ1-2; 7 bases align to TRBD1. Germline CDR1 SGHNT, CDR2 YYREEE (reference sequence). This CDR3 comprises 15 residues. The V and J ends lost 4 bases and 2 bases, in that order; junction bases with no gene match: 8. CDR3 sequence reads: CASSDWDSNNYGYTF. CDR3 bases: TGTGCCAGCAGCGATTGGGACAGCAACAACTATGGCTACACCTTC.

This clone was detected only a few times. The genes are TRBV7-2 and TRBJ2-1, with 10 bases matching TRBD2. Per the germline V gene, CDR1 is SGHTA and CDR2 is FQGNSA. The CDR3 loop spans 15 amino acids. With V trimmed by 1 base and J by 8 bases, 5 bases remained unmatched. The CDR3 DNA reads TGTGCCAGCAGCTTAGACGTAGCGGGAGGCGATGAGCAGTTCTTC. This codes for CASSLDVAGGDEQFF.

This chain uses TRBV5-4 with TRBJ1-2; 7 nucleotides line up with TRBD1. The J segment lost 7 bases and the V segment lost 4 bases, leaving 16 bases of the junction unmatched. Germline-derived CDR1 and CDR2 are SGHNT and YYREEE (reference sequence). The CDR3 length is 16 residues. Written as DNA, the CDR3 is TGTGCCAGCAGCCTGCCCCCGAGGGGGCCACAGGGTGGCTACACCTTC. Its protein is CASSLPPRGPQGGYTF.

This rearrangement joins TRBV7-2 to TRBJ2-2; 8 positions match TRBD1. The V gene's germline CDR1 is SGHTA and CDR2 FQGNSA. This CDR3 region has 15 residues. The V and J ends lost 4 bases and 6 bases, in that order; junction bases with no gene match: 7. CDR3 nucleotides: TGTGCCAGCAGCTCTTACTCCAGGGGGCCCGGGGAGCTGTTTTTT. Protein product: CASSSYSRGPGELFF.

V usage is TRBV7-9 and J usage is TRBJ1-1; D unresolved. Trimming left V 6 bases short and J 3 bases short, with 11 bases between. This CDR3 has 13 amino acids. Germline assignment: CDR1 SEHNR and CDR2 FQNEAQ (reference sequence). This chain's CDR3 is CASRRHLDTEAFF. The CDR3 DNA follows: TGTGCCAGCAGGCGACACCTCGACACTGAAGCTTTCTTT.

This clone was seen more than once but under ten times. This chain links TRBV6-6 with TRBJ2-2, with 7 nucleotides matching TRBD1. V was clipped by 10 bases and J by 6 bases; unmatched bases: 8. Germline V lookup: CDR1 MNHNY, CDR2 SVGAGI (reference sequence). This CDR3 contains 13 residues. In nucleotides, the CDR3 is TGTGCCACATTGGCAGGGGGTTCCGGGGAGCTGTTTTTT. It is translated as CATLAGGSGELFF.

This rearrangement joins TRBV18 to TRBJ2-7; 9 bases line up with TRBD1. The CDR3 spans 14 residues. Germline values: CDR1 KGHSH, CDR2 LQKENI. Losses at the gene ends were 5 bases for V and 3 bases for J; bases not matched to a gene: 5. This CDR3 is CASSLGQGYYEQYF. As DNA, the CDR3 is TGTGCCAGCTCATTGGGACAGGGATACTACGAGCAGTACTTC. The whole variable domain, filled in from reference TRBV18 and TRBJ2-7, reads NAGVMQNPRHLVRRRGQEARLRCSPMKGHSHVYWYRQLPEEGLKFMVYLQKENIIDESGMPKERFSAEFPKEGPSILRIQQVVRGDSAAYFCASSLGQGYYEQYFGPGTRLTVT.

The chain is built from TRBV6-5 and TRBJ1-6, with a tentative D call TRBD1 (5 bases). This CDR3 has 13 amino acids. V was shortened by 2 bases and J by 6 bases, with 5 bases between the two germline ends. The V gene's germline CDR1 is MNHEY and CDR2 SVGAGI. The CDR3 nucleotides are TGTGCCAGCAGTTACAGGGGTAATTCACCCCTCCACTTT. Translating it yields CASSYRGNSPLHF.

The genes are TRBV10-3 and TRBJ1-4; TRBD1 matches at 8 bases. Germline lookup yields CDR1 ENHRY and CDR2 SYGVKD. This CDR3 has 15 amino acids. J lost 6 bases, V lost 6 bases, and 9 bases had no gene match. The CDR3 protein is CAISRAGGRDEKLFF. The CDR3 region has the DNA TGTGCCATCAGCAGGGCAGGGGGCAGGGATGAAAAACTGTTTTTT.

This chain links TRBV5-6 with TRBJ2-1; D may be TRBD1 (6 bases). V lost 5 bases to trimming and J lost 8 bases, with 14 bases between them. This CDR3 comprises 13 residues. The V gene's germline CDR1 is SGHDT and CDR2 YYEEEE. CDR3 sequence (DNA): TGTGCCAGCAGAGGGGGAGAGAGGGATGAGCAGTTCTTC. Encoded protein: CASRGGERDEQFF.

The chain uses TRBV7-2 and TRBJ2-2; D is undetermined. From germline, CDR1 is SGHTA and CDR2 FQGNSA. Trimming took 5 bases from V and 6 from J, leaving 10 bases between them. This CDR3 contains 13 residues. CDR3 nucleotide sequence: TGTGCCAGCAGCCGTCCGGGTGCCGGGGAGCTGTTTTTT. This sequence encodes CASSRPGAGELFF.

V usage is TRBV6-4 and J usage is TRBJ2-3; D perhaps matches TRBD1 (5 bases). Trimming removed 3 bases from V and 2 bases from J, with 15 bases in between. The CDR3 has 16 residues. From germline, CDR1 is MRHNA and CDR2 SNTAGT. This chain's CDR3 is CASSEGHQFNTDTQYF. The CDR3 DNA sequence: TGTGCCAGCAGTGAGGGGCATCAGTTCAACACAGATACGCAGTATTTT.

The V call is TRBV9, the J call TRBJ2-7; 8 positions match TRBD2. Germline CDR1 reads SGDLS; CDR2 reads YYNGEE. The CDR3 is 14 amino acids. V lost 4 bases to trimming and J lost 4 bases; unmatched junction nucleotides: 7. In nucleotides, the CDR3 is TGTGCCAGCAGCCTCGGGGGGGGAGGATACGAGCAGTACTTC. Protein product: CASSLGGGGYEQYF. The whole variable domain, remainder taken from reference TRBV9 and TRBJ2-7, is DSGVTQTPKHLITATGQRVTLRCSPRSGDLSVYWYQQSLDQGLQFLIQYYNGEERAKGNILERFSAQQFPDLHSELNLSSLELGDSALYFCASSLGGGGYEQYFGPGTRLTVT.

V is TRBV7-2 and J is TRBJ2-2, with D maybe TRBD2 (6 bases). This CDR3 has 18 residues. In germline, CDR1 is SGHTA, CDR2 FQGNSA. Trimming left V 1 base short and J 3 bases short, with 18 bases between. CDR3 in amino acids: CASSLGDSWARYTGELFF. In DNA form, the CDR3 reads TGTGCCAGCAGCTTAGGGGACTCCTGGGCGCGTTACACCGGGGAGCTGTTTTTT.

This clone has just one count. This sequence joins TRBV5-4 and TRBJ1-5; no clear D. V lost 4 bases to trimming and J lost 6 bases, with 11 bases between them. CDR3 length equals 13 residues. Germline CDR1 SGHNT, CDR2 YYREEE (reference sequence). The CDR3: CASSEGSGQPQHF. For the CDR3, the DNA is TGTGCCAGCAGCGAAGGATCGGGTCAGCCCCAGCATTTT.

In its sample, this clone was seen once. The chain carries TRBV4-2 and TRBJ2-2; no firm D call. In germline, CDR1 is LGHNA, CDR2 YNFKEQ. Trimming cost V 2 bases and J 5 bases, with 12 bases left between them. The CDR3 is 15 amino acids. The CDR3 sequence: CASSQLTRWTGELFF. Written as DNA, the CDR3 is TGTGCCAGCAGCCAATTGACAAGGTGGACCGGGGAGCTGTTTTTT.

This clone was found once. This chain joins TRBV6-1 and TRBJ1-6; D may be TRBD1 (6 bases). CDR1 and CDR2 from the germline V gene are MNHNS and SASEGT. CDR3 length: 13 residues. V gave up 9 bases and J gave up 8 bases, with 14 bases separating them. The CDR3 DNA reads as TGTGCCAGTCGGGAGGGGGTGGATTCACCCCTCCACTTT. Translation gives CASREGVDSPLHF.

The chain has TRBV14 and TRBJ1-2; D uncertain. The ends were cut back, 0 bases at V and 4 bases at J, with 12 bases in the middle. Germline V gives CDR1 SGHDN, CDR2 FVKESK. This CDR3 contains 15 residues. The CDR3 DNA is TGTGCCAGCAGCCAAGATCTAAGGAGTTTCTATGGCTACACCTTC. Translating it yields CASSQDLRSFYGYTF. Based on the CDR3 plus reference TRBV14 and TRBJ1-2, the full variable domain is EAGVTQFPSHSVIEKGQTVTLRCDPISGHDNLYWYRRVMGKEIKFLLHFVKESKQDESGMPNNRFLAERTGGTYSTLKVQPAELEDSGVYFCASSQDLRSFYGYTFGSGTRLTVV.

The chain links TRBV9 to TRBJ2-2, with 7 nucleotides matching TRBD2. This CDR3 has 14 residues. After removal of 6 bases from V and 6 bases from J, the junction contained 8 bases not matched to a gene. The germline V gene encodes CDR1 SGDLS and CDR2 YYNGEE. The CDR3: CASNRGGRAGELFF. The CDR3 coding sequence is TGTGCCAGCAATCGTGGGGGGAGGGCCGGGGAGCTGTTTTTT.